Listed below are T cell receptor beta chains from one sample, sequenced in a study of T cell responses to AZD1222 COVID-19 vaccine. The method was immunoSEQ multiplex PCR; TCRdb's version includes in-frame clones alone and lacks a portion of them. The data contain roughly 140,000 clones, around nine tenths of them singletons. The source material was peripheral blood, sampled on day 0 of AZD1222 vaccination. These receptors came from an adult in good health. Each CDR3 is given with its conserved first and last residue. D genes are given only for firm matches. Not every row has a clone size; where given, it reads once, few, many or a size class.

size | J | V | D | CDR3 | DNA
- | TRBJ2-7 | TRBV7-8 | - | CASSPRGGSEQYF | TGTGCCAGCAGCCCTAGGGGGGGAAGCGAGCAGTACTTC
- | TRBJ1-1 | TRBV12-5 | - | CASGTTDGSSPLNTEAFF | TGTGCTAGTGGTACCACCGACGGCAGCTCTCCCTTGAACACTGAAGCTTTCTTT
- | TRBJ2-3 | TRBV7-8 | - | CASSRGHRTDTQYF | TGTGCCAGCAGCAGGGGACACCGCACAGATACGCAGTATTTT
- | TRBJ1-1 | TRBV5-1 | - | CASSLIGQPNTEAFF | TGCGCCAGCAGCTTGATCGGACAGCCGAACACTGAAGCTTTCTTT
- | TRBJ2-5 | TRBV5-1 | - | CASSPGDSGGETQYF | TGCGCCAGCAGCCCGGGGGACTCCGGGGGTGAGACCCAGTACTTC
- | TRBJ2-3 | TRBV6-4 | - | CASSEEETSTDTQYF | TGTGCCAGCAGTGAGGAGGAGACTAGCACAGATACGCAGTATTTT
- | TRBJ1-6 | TRBV6-5 | - | CASQDRRYSPLHF | TGTGCCAGCCAGGACAGACGATATTCACCCCTCCACTTT
- | TRBJ2-2 | TRBV7-3 | TRBD1 | CASSQGQAGELFF | TGTGCCAGCAGCCAAGGACAGGCCGGGGAGCTGTTTTTT
- | TRBJ1-3 | TRBV29-1 | - | CSVVKGTGNTIYF | TGCAGCGTTGTGAAGGGGACTGGAAACACCATATATTTT
- | TRBJ1-1 | TRBV11-2 | - | CASSLESRAFF | TGTGCCAGCAGCTTAGAGTCCCGAGCTTTCTTT
- | TRBJ2-5 | TRBV6-5 | TRBD2 | CASSWDPGGETQYF | TGTGCCAGCAGTTGGGACCCGGGGGGAGAGACCCAGTACTTC
- | TRBJ2-1 | TRBV14 | TRBD1 | CASSQDPGQVYNEQFF | TGTGCCAGCAGCCAAGATCCCGGACAGGTCTACAATGAGCAGTTCTTC
- | TRBJ2-7 | TRBV28 | TRBD1 | CASSSATGVLYEQYF | TGTGCCAGCAGTTCCGCGACAGGGGTACTTTACGAGCAGTACTTC
- | TRBJ2-3 | TRBV24-1 | - | CATSAWGRSGYTQYF | TGTGCCACCAGCGCCTGGGGCAGGAGTGGATATACGCAGTATTTT
- | TRBJ2-2 | TRBV29-1 | TRBD1 | CSVETGLNTGELFF | TGCAGCGTGGAGACAGGGCTGAACACCGGGGAGCTGTTTTTT
- | TRBJ1-2 | TRBV7-9 | TRBD1 | CASSPDREVGYTF | TGTGCCAGCAGCCCCGACAGGGAAGTCGGCTACACCTTC
- | TRBJ1-1 | TRBV4-3 | TRBD1 | CASSQETRAGDSTEAFF | TGCGCCAGCAGCCAAGAAACCCGGGCAGGGGACAGTACTGAAGCTTTCTTT
- | TRBJ2-7 | TRBV7-9 | - | CASSLGLSYEQYF | TGTGCCAGCAGCTTGGGCCTCAGCTACGAGCAGTACTTC
once | TRBJ2-1 | TRBV28 | TRBD1 | CASSSPGQVWNEQFF | TGTGCCAGCAGTTCCCCCGGACAGGTTTGGAATGAGCAGTTCTTC
- | TRBJ2-5 | TRBV27 | - | CASSSTGLQETQYF | TGTGCCAGCAGTTCGACAGGCCTACAAGAGACCCAGTACTTC
- | TRBJ1-6 | TRBV28 | - | CASSERGGRVNSPLHF | TGTGCCAGCTCGGAAAGGGGGGGCCGAGTGAATTCACCCCTCCACTTT
- | TRBJ1-2 | TRBV6-5 | - | CASSYGTGAPGGYTF | TGTGCCAGCAGTTACGGTACCGGGGCCCCGGGGGGCTACACCTTC
- | TRBJ2-7 | TRBV11-1 | TRBD2 | CASRIAGGPSGEQYF | TGTGCCAGCAGAATAGCGGGAGGGCCGAGTGGCGAGCAGTACTTC
few | TRBJ2-7 | TRBV5-1 | - | CASSFFDRGDEQYF | TGCGCCAGCAGCTTTTTTGACCGTGGGGACGAGCAGTACTTC
- | TRBJ2-1 | TRBV14 | TRBD2 | CASSAISGRFTYNEQFF | TGTGCCAGCAGCGCTATAAGCGGGAGATTTACCTACAATGAGCAGTTCTTC
- | TRBJ2-7 | TRBV10-2 | - | CASRSRDSYEQYF | TGCGCCAGCAGGTCGAGGGACTCCTACGAGCAGTACTTC
- | TRBJ2-3 | TRBV7-3 | TRBD2 | CASSLGRGAGDTQYF | TGTGCCAGCAGCTTAGGGCGGGGGGCTGGAGATACGCAGTATTTT
- | TRBJ2-1 | TRBV3-1/TRBV3-2 | - | CASSQDIDEQFF | TGTGCCAGCAGCCAAGATATTGATGAGCAGTTCTTC
- | TRBJ2-2 | TRBV5-4 | - | CASREINREATGELFF | TGTGCCAGCAGGGAGATAAACAGGGAGGCCACCGGGGAGCTGTTTTTT
- | TRBJ2-1 | TRBV29-1 | TRBD2 | CSVSGTSGPPANEQFF | TGCAGCGTATCGGGGACTAGCGGACCTCCCGCCAATGAGCAGTTCTTC
- | TRBJ2-7 | TRBV6-5 | - | CASELGFEQYF | TGTGCCAGCGAGTTGGGTTTCGAGCAGTACTTC
- | TRBJ1-4 | TRBV7-3 | - | CASSLGLGGNEKLFF | TGTGCCAGCAGCTTAGGGTTAGGGGGGAACGAAAAACTGTTTTTT
- | TRBJ2-2 | TRBV4-2 | - | CASSHPTGELFF | TGTGCCAGCAGCCATCCTACAGGGGAGCTGTTTTTT
- | TRBJ1-6 | TRBV7-3 | TRBD1 | CASSLTGSGSPLHF | TGTGCCAGCAGCTTGACAGGGAGTGGATCACCCCTCCACTTT
few | TRBJ2-2 | TRBV13 | - | CASSPLPDPAGELFF | TGTGCCAGCAGCCCACTTCCCGACCCCGCCGGGGAGCTGTTTTTT
- | TRBJ2-7 | TRBV11-2 | TRBD2 | CASSRTSGGYEQYF | TGTGCCAGCAGCCGGACTAGCGGGGGCTACGAGCAGTACTTC
- | TRBJ2-5 | TRBV4-2 | - | CASSPRSESRGEETQYF | TGTGCCAGCAGTCCAAGAAGTGAGTCACGGGGCGAAGAGACCCAGTACTTC
once | TRBJ2-5 | TRBV29-1 | TRBD2 | CSAREGETQYF | TGCAGCGCGAGGGAGGGGGAGACCCAGTACTTC
once | TRBJ1-4 | TRBV3-1/TRBV3-2 | - | CASSPTVSPGKLFF | TGTGCCAGCAGCCCGACGGTGAGTCCCGGAAAACTGTTTTTT
- | TRBJ2-2 | TRBV6-4 | - | CASSELSIQYTGELFF | TGTGCCAGCAGTGAACTTAGCATCCAGTACACCGGGGAGCTGTTTTTT
- | TRBJ2-7 | TRBV9 | TRBD1 | CASSAPDRGFHEQYF | TGTGCCAGCAGCGCTCCGGACAGGGGGTTTCACGAGCAGTACTTC
- | TRBJ1-1 | TRBV6-5 | - | CASRGEVWNTEAFF | TGTGCCAGCAGGGGAGAGGTGTGGAACACTGAAGCTTTCTTT
- | TRBJ2-7 | TRBV6-2/TRBV6-3 | - | CASSQRWEQYF | TGTGCCAGCAGTCAACGGTGGGAGCAGTACTTC
- | TRBJ2-7 | TRBV19 | TRBD1 | CASSGYRQGSYEQYF | TGTGCCAGTAGTGGATACCGACAGGGATCCTACGAGCAGTACTTC
- | TRBJ1-1 | TRBV9 | TRBD1 | CASSGQGVAFF | TGTGCCAGCAGCGGACAGGGAGTAGCTTTCTTT
- | TRBJ1-2 | TRBV10-1 | TRBD1 | CASSGAPRQGALLYGYTF | TGCGCCAGCAGTGGCGCTCCGAGACAGGGGGCGCTTCTATATGGCTACACCTTC
- | TRBJ2-5 | TRBV18 | - | CASSPRPTGIGETQYF | TGTGCCAGCTCACCGAGACCCACAGGGATAGGGGAGACCCAGTACTTC
- | TRBJ1-4 | TRBV7-8 | TRBD1 | CASSSTGTEEKLFF | TGTGCCAGCAGCTCAACCGGGACAGAAGAAAAACTGTTTTTT
once | TRBJ2-2 | TRBV29-1 | TRBD1 | CSVSTGGTGELFF | TGCAGCGTTTCGACAGGGGGGACCGGGGAGCTGTTTTTT
once | TRBJ1-1 | TRBV11-2 | - | CASSSLRAEAFF | TGTGCCAGCAGCTCTCTTAGGGCTGAAGCTTTCTTT
few | TRBJ1-6 | TRBV18 | - | CASSPTRDSNSPLHF | TGTGCCAGCTCACCCACAAGGGATTCAAATTCACCCCTCCACTTT
- | TRBJ2-2 | TRBV7-3 | TRBD2 | CASSLLAGGPAAELFF | TGTGCCAGCAGCTTGTTAGCGGGGGGGCCTGCGGCGGAGCTGTTTTTT